The next 23 T cell receptor beta chains were all read from a single sample in a study of siplizumab effects on memory and regulatory T cells. The table came from immunoSEQ multiplex PCR; TCRdb's copy has only in-frame clones and leaves some out. The sample contains roughly 92,000 clones, 94% of which appear only once. Source material: non-Treg CD4+ T cells sorted from blood. The source is a human donor in good health.

Here the CDR3 reads CASSRGVGQSYNEQFF. As DNA, the CDR3 is TGTGCCAGCAGCCGCGGGGTGGGACAGTCATACAATGAGCAGTTCTTC. The chain has TRBV9 and TRBJ2-1, with a possible D match to TRBD1 (7 bases). The length of the CDR3 is 16 residues. Germline CDR1 SGDLS, CDR2 YYNGEE. Trimming removed 4 bases from V and 4 bases from J, with 18 bases in between.

This chain uses TRBV2 with TRBJ2-3, with 8 bases that match TRBD1. The CDR3 is 16 amino acids. The junction had 8 bases not matched to a gene; V was cut back by 6 bases and J by 0 bases. In germline, CDR1 is SNHLY, CDR2 FYNNEI. The CDR3, as DNA: TGTGCCAGCAGACCTGGGACAGGCCCGAGCACAGATACGCAGTATTTT. This sequence encodes CASRPGTGPSTDTQYF.

The rearrangement uses TRBV19 and TRBJ1-6, with D possibly TRBD1 on 6 matching bases. Between the trimmed V and J ends, which lost 2 bases and 9 bases, there was a span of 14 bases. This CDR3 is 15 amino acids long. The germline V gene has CDR1 LNHDA and CDR2 SQIVND (reference sequence). The chain's CDR3 is CASSIRQEWGSPLHF. The DNA of the CDR3 is TGTGCCAGTAGTATAAGACAGGAATGGGGTTCACCCCTCCACTTT.

The rearrangement joins TRBV7-9 to TRBJ2-5, with D unclear. CDR1 and CDR2 from the germline V gene are SEHNR and FQNEAQ (reference sequence). The CDR3 length is 12 residues. V was pared by 3 bases and J by 7 bases, with 9 bases between. The CDR3 DNA reads as TGTGCCAGCAGCTTGATTATGGGGACCCAGTACTTC. Translation: CASSLIMGTQYF.

The chain recombines TRBV4-1 with TRBJ2-3; perhaps TRBD2 as D (6 bases). Germline CDR1 reads MGHRA; CDR2 reads YSYEKL. The CDR3 totals 15 residues. The CDR3 bases are TGCGCATCTGGCGCCCGGGGGTTTGGCACAGATACGCAGTATTTT. As protein: CASGARGFGTDTQYF.

V is TRBV2 and J is TRBJ2-7; weak D call: TRBD2 (5 bases). Germline lookup yields CDR1 SNHLY and CDR2 FYNNEI. The CDR3 is 13 residues long. V lost 8 bases, J lost 3 bases, and 14 bases lay in between. Written as DNA, the CDR3 is TGTGCCAGCCAACGCAGGACTGACTACGAGCAGTACTTC. Its protein is CASQRRTDYEQYF.

V gene TRBV9 combines with J gene TRBJ1-4; perhaps TRBD1 as D (5 bases). Trimming shortened V by 5 bases and J by 7 bases, and 18 bases separated the two germline ends. CDR3 length: 15 amino acids. Per the germline V gene, CDR1 is SGDLS and CDR2 is YYNGEE. The CDR3 nucleotides are TGTGCCAGCAGTCCCCCCGGGGCAATGAGTGAAAAACTGTTTTTT. This translates into CASSPPGAMSEKLFF.

The chain uses TRBV11-3 and TRBJ2-1, with TRBD2 matching 12 bases. Trimming cost V 5 bases and J 4 bases; bases outside gene matches: 3. This CDR3 is 15 amino acids long. The germline V gene has CDR1 SGHNT and CDR2 YENEEA. Here the CDR3 DNA reads TGTGCCAGCAGCCTCGGGACTAGCGGGTACAATGAGCAGTTCTTC. Encoded protein: CASSLGTSGYNEQFF.

CDR3 amino acids: CASRSTGNYGYTF. The CDR3 DNA sequence: TGTGCCAGCAGATCCACAGGGAACTATGGCTACACCTTC. V usage is TRBV14 and J usage is TRBJ1-2; maybe TRBD1 (6 bases). V lost 6 bases to trimming and J lost 2 bases, with 10 bases between them. The germline gives CDR1 SGHDN, CDR2 FVKESK. The CDR3 covers 13 residues.

V is TRBV11-3 and J is TRBJ1-1, with D hard to call. Trimming removed 2 bases from V and 3 bases from J, with 13 bases in between. The CDR3 is made up of 15 amino acids. CDR1 is SGHNT and CDR2 is YENEEA in the germline V gene. CDR3 sequence: CASSLRVGGDTEAFF. The CDR3 DNA is TGTGCCAGCAGCTTAAGAGTGGGCGGGGACACTGAAGCTTTCTTT.

This chain joins TRBV5-1 and TRBJ1-5; tentative D call: TRBD1 (5 bases). Germline assignment: CDR1 SGHRS and CDR2 YFSETQ. V dropped 5 bases and J dropped 2 bases, with 11 bases sitting between them. This CDR3 is 14 amino acids long. As DNA, the CDR3 is TGCGCCAGCAGTTGGGGGGAAGGCAATCAGCCCCAGCATTTT. Translation gives CASSWGEGNQPQHF.

The chain uses TRBV11-3 and TRBJ2-1; no reliable D call. CDR3 length equals 14 residues. V was shortened by 3 bases and J by 0 bases, with 6 bases between the two germline ends. The germline CDR1 and CDR2 sequences are SGHNT and YENEEA. The CDR3 nucleotides are TGTGCCAGCAGCTTTTCGTCCTCCTACAATGAGCAGTTCTTC. Translated: CASSFSSSYNEQFF.

V usage is TRBV2 and J usage is TRBJ1-1; D is uncertain. The CDR3 spans 12 residues. Trimming pared 2 bases from V and 4 bases from J, leaving 5 bases between. Germline CDR1 is SNHLY and CDR2 is FYNNEI. The CDR3 region has the DNA TGTGCCAGCAGTGAACTGGGCACTGAAGCTTTCTTT. Translated, it gives CASSELGTEAFF. Together with reference TRBV2 and TRBJ1-1, the CDR3 gives the full variable domain: EPEVTQTPSHQVTQMGQEVILRCVPISNHLYFYWYRQILGQKVEFLVSFYNNEISEKSEIFDDQFSVERPDGSNFTLKIRSTKLEDSAMYFCASSELGTEAFFGQGTRLTVV.

This chain joins TRBV7-9 and TRBJ2-5, with a possible D match to TRBD2 (5 bases). Germline V lookup: CDR1 SEHNR, CDR2 FQNEAQ (reference sequence). The V end was cut by 2 bases, the J end by 0 bases, with 7 bases between. This CDR3 is 14 amino acids long. CDR3 loop: CASSLRRDQETQYF. In nucleotides, the CDR3 is TGTGCCAGCAGCTTACGGCGGGACCAAGAGACCCAGTACTTC.

The chain combines TRBV19 with TRBJ2-7, with 10 bases that match TRBD1. Germline CDR1 and CDR2: LNHDA and SQIVND (reference sequence). Trimming removed 5 bases from V and 7 bases from J; junction bases left unmatched: 8. The CDR3 covers 14 residues. This chain's CDR3 is CASSFRTGGDEQYF. For the CDR3, the DNA is TGTGCCAGTAGTTTCCGGACAGGGGGGGATGAGCAGTACTTC.

The chain employs TRBV9 and TRBJ2-2, with TRBD2 identical over 12 bases. The CDR3 runs to 16 residues. Germline V CDR1 and CDR2: SGDLS, YYNGEE. The CDR3 nucleotides are TGTGCGCACTCAAAGCGACTAGCGGGAGACTTGGGGGAGCTGTTTTTT. The encoded protein is CAHSKRLAGDLGELFF. Filled out from reference TRBV9 and TRBJ2-2, the complete variable domain reads DSGVTQTPKHLITATGQRVTLRCSPRSGDLSVYWYQQSLDQGLQFLIQYYNGEERAKGNILERFSAQQFPDLHSELNLSSLELGDSALYFCAHSKRLAGDLGELFFGEGSRLTVL.

The gene calls are TRBV7-9 and TRBJ1-1; possibly TRBD1 for D (6 bases). Trimming took off 2 bases at V and 7 bases at J, with 14 bases between the two ends. CDR1 SEHNR and CDR2 FQNEAQ come from the germline V gene (reference sequence). This CDR3 is 14 amino acids long. In DNA form, the CDR3 reads TGTGCCAGCAGCTTATTTACAGGGCCATTTGAAGCTTTCTTT. This codes for CASSLFTGPFEAFF.

The V gene is TRBV15, the J gene TRBJ2-1, with 7 nucleotides matching TRBD2. CDR3 size: 14 residues. J lost 9 bases, V lost 1 base, and 6 bases had no gene match. Germline V gives CDR1 LNHNV, CDR2 YYDKDF (reference sequence). The CDR3 sequence is CATSRVGRAAEQFF. The CDR3 bases are TGTGCCACCAGCAGAGTTGGGAGGGCCGCTGAGCAGTTCTTC.

This chain uses TRBV30 with TRBJ2-7; D unresolved. The germline V gene encodes CDR1 GTSNPN and CDR2 SVGIG (reference sequence). V was trimmed by 3 bases and J by 5 bases, leaving 14 bases between them. This CDR3 is 13 amino acids long. CDR3 residues: CAWSSQASDEQYF. In DNA, the CDR3 is TGTGCCTGGAGCAGTCAGGCTTCTGACGAGCAGTACTTC.

The chain has TRBV30 and TRBJ1-2; the D gene is possibly TRBD1 (6 bases). Per germline, CDR1 GTSNPN and CDR2 SVGIG (reference sequence). CDR3 length: 12 residues. V lost 4 bases, J lost 6 bases, and 12 bases lay in between. The CDR3 loop is CAWKWGPDGYTF. CDR3 nucleotide sequence: TGTGCCTGGAAATGGGGGCCAGATGGCTACACCTTC.

V gene TRBV27 combines with J gene TRBJ1-2; D might be TRBD1 (6 bases). Germline CDR1 and CDR2: MNHEY and SMNVEV (reference sequence). Trimming removed 5 bases from V and 5 bases from J, with 12 bases in between. The CDR3 is made up of 13 amino acids. The CDR3, as DNA: TGTGCCAGCAGTGACCTGGGACAATATGGCTACACCTTC. It is translated as CASSDLGQYGYTF.

This chain connects TRBV7-2 to TRBJ1-1; TRBD1 is a possible D gene (5 bases). The CDR3 length is 15 residues. The V gene lost 1 base and the J gene lost 0 bases, with 9 bases spanning the gap. In germline, CDR1 is SGHTA, CDR2 FQGNSA. CDR3 nucleotide sequence: TGTGCCAGCAGCTTAGTGGGGCAGGTGAACACTGAAGCTTTCTTT. Its translation: CASSLVGQVNTEAFF. Full variable domain (rest looked up from reference TRBV7-2 and TRBJ1-1): GAGVSQSPSNKVTEKGKDVELRCDPISGHTALYWYRQSLGQGLEFLIYFQGNSAPDKSGLPSDRFSAERTGGSVSTLTIQRTQQEDSAVYLCASSLVGQVNTEAFFGQGTRLTVV.

This chain uses TRBV11-2 with TRBJ1-3; no firm D call. This CDR3 spans 14 amino acids. V lost 3 bases and J 4 bases, leaving 10 bases between the germline ends. The germline V gene encodes CDR1 SGHAT and CDR2 FQNNGV. CDR3 coding DNA: TGTGCCAGCAGCTTTTCCTATGAGGGAAACACCATATATTTT. Protein: CASSFSYEGNTIYF.